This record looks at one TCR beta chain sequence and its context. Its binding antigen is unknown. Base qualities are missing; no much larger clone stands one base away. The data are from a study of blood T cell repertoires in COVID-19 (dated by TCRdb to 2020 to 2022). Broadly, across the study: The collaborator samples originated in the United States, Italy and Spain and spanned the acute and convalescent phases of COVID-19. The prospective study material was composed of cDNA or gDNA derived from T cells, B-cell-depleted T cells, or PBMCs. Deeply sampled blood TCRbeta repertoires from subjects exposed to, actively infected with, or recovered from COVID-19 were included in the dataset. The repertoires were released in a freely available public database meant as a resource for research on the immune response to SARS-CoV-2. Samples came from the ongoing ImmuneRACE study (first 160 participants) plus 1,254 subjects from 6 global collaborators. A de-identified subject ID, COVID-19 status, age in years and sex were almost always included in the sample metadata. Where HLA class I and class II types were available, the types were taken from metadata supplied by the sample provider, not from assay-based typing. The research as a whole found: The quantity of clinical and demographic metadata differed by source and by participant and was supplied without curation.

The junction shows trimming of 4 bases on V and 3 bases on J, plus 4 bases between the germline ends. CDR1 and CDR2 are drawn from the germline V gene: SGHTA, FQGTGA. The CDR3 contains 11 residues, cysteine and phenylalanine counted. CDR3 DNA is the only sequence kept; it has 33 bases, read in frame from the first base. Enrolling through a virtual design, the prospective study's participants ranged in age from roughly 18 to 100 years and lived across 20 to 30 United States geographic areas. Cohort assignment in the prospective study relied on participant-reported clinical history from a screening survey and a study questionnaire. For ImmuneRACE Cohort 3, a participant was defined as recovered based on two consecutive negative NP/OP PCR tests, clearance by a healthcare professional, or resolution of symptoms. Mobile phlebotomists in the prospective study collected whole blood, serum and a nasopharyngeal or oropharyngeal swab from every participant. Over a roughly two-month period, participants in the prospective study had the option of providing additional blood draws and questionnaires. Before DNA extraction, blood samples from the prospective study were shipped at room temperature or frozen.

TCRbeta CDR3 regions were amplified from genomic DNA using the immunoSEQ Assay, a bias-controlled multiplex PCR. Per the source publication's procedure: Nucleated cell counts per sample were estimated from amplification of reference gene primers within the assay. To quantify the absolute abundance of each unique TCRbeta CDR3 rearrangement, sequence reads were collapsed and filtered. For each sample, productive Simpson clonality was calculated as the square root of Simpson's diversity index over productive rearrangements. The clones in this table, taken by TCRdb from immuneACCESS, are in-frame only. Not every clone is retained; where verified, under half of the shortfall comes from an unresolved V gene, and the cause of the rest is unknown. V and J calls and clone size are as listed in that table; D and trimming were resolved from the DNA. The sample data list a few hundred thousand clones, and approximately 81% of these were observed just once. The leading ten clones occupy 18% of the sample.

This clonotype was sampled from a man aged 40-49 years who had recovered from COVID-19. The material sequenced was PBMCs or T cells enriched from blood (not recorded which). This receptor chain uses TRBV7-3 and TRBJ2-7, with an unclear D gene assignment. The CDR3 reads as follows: CASSSRYEQYF. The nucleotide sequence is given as TGTGCCAGCAGCTCGCGCTACGAGCAGTACTTC.